One and the same sample provided the 28 T cell receptor beta chains below, sequenced in a study of cytomegalovirus exposure and HLA in healthy donors. The PCR made use of 60 Vbeta and 13 Jbeta primers. Clones were read by immunoSEQ multiplex PCR, and TCRdb kept only the in-frame ones, dropping some. The table includes 130,000 to 150,000 clones, about three quarters detected once. Sequencing was carried out using PBMCs. The receptors here all came from a male donor in good health and CMV-seropositive.

The rearrangement joins TRBV5-1 to TRBJ2-5; 7 bases agree with TRBD1. The germline CDR1 and CDR2 sequences are SGHRS and YFSETQ. Trimming took 0 bases from V and 1 from J; bases not matched to a gene: 6. This CDR3 contains 16 residues. The CDR3 loop is CASSLAPGTAQETQYF. DNA for the CDR3: TGCGCCAGCAGCTTGGCCCCCGGGACAGCCCAAGAGACCCAGTACTTC.

The J gene is TRBJ2-5, the V gene TRBV5-1; D is perhaps TRBD1 (5 bases). The germline gives CDR1 SGHRS, CDR2 YFSETQ. The CDR3 runs to 14 residues. V was clipped by 5 bases and J by 0 bases, with 11 bases between them. Written as DNA, the CDR3 is TGCGCCAGCAGGGACACAGGTAACCAAGAGACCCAGTACTTC. It encodes CASRDTGNQETQYF.

This clone has just one count. V is TRBV27 and J is TRBJ2-7; no clear D. CDR3 length equals 13 residues. The germline V gene encodes CDR1 MNHEY and CDR2 SMNVEV (reference sequence). V shed 4 bases and J shed 1 base, with 8 bases lying between them. In DNA form, the CDR3 reads TGTGCCAGCAGTTCCCTCCTATCCTACGAGCAGTACTTC. Amino acids: CASSSLLSYEQYF.

This clone turned up a few times. The genes are TRBV4-2 and TRBJ2-1; TRBD2 aligns across 9 bases. CDR3 size: 17 residues. With V trimmed by 1 base and J by 3 bases, 7 bases remained unmatched. Germline CDR1 and CDR2: LGHNA and YNFKEQ. Written as DNA, the CDR3 is TGTGCCAGCAGCCAAGCGGTAGCGGGGGAGGTCTACAATGAGCAGTTCTTC. Its translation is CASSQAVAGEVYNEQFF.

The chain recombines TRBV9 with TRBJ1-3; tentatively, D is TRBD1 (5 bases). The CDR3 totals 15 residues. The V end lost 4 bases, the J end lost 2 bases, and 13 bases lay between the germline ends. Germline V CDR1 and CDR2: SGDLS, YYNGEE. The CDR3 loop is CASSPGLLPGNTIYF. CDR3 DNA: TGTGCCAGCAGCCCGGGACTGCTACCTGGAAACACCATATATTTT.

The chain is built from TRBV5-1 and TRBJ2-3; 7 nucleotides line up with TRBD1. With V trimmed by 4 bases and J by 6 bases, 17 bases remained unmatched. Germline V gene sequence: CDR1 SGHRS, CDR2 YFSETQ. The CDR3 sequence is 17 residues long. The CDR3 coding sequence is TGCGCCAGCAGCACGGGAAATCCGACAGGGCAGTGGGATACGCAGTATTTT. It codes for CASSTGNPTGQWDTQYF.

This chain connects TRBV9 to TRBJ2-1; possible D gene TRBD1, 5 bases. Germline V gene sequence: CDR1 SGDLS, CDR2 YYNGEE. The CDR3 runs 12 residues. Between the trimmed V and J ends, which lost 3 bases and 8 bases, there was a span of 9 bases. Here the CDR3 reads CASSGLRDEQFF. Written as DNA, the CDR3 is TGTGCCAGCAGCGGACTCAGGGATGAGCAGTTCTTC.

This sequence joins TRBV6-5 and TRBJ2-5; D remains ambiguous. Looked up from germline, CDR1 is MNHEY and CDR2 is SVGAGI. The CDR3 is 11 amino acids. The V gene lost 5 bases and the J gene lost 5 bases, with 6 bases spanning the gap. Here the CDR3 DNA reads TGTGCCAGCAGTACCGGGGAGACCCAGTACTTC. Translated: CASSTGETQYF.

The genes are TRBV6-1 and TRBJ2-7; 12 bases line up with TRBD1. Germline CDR1 and CDR2: MNHNS and SASEGT. The CDR3 consists of 15 residues. Trimming removed 3 bases from V and 5 bases from J; junction bases left unmatched: 5. CDR3 DNA sequence: TGTGCCAGCAGTGATTGGGACAGGGGGCGCCACGAGCAGTACTTC. It translates to CASSDWDRGRHEQYF.

The CDR3 DNA is TGTGCCAGCAGCTTAGATCTGCGGGAGGGGGGCTACGAGCAGTACTTC. As protein: CASSLDLREGGYEQYF. The chain joins TRBV7-2 to TRBJ2-7, with 9 bases fitting TRBD2. Trimming at V came to 1 base and at J to 3 bases, leaving 7 bases not matched to a gene. The CDR3 has 16 amino acids. Germline assignment: CDR1 SGHTA and CDR2 FQGNSA.

The chain has TRBV2 and TRBJ1-4; possibly TRBD1 for D (5 bases). The CDR3 length is 15 residues. CDR1 and CDR2 (germline): SNHLY, FYNNEI. Trimming removed 4 bases from V and 3 bases from J, with 12 bases in between. This CDR3 reads CASSVGQASNEKLFF. Written as DNA, the CDR3 is TGTGCCAGCAGTGTGGGGCAGGCATCTAATGAAAAACTGTTTTTT.

The V and J genes are TRBV21-1 and TRBJ1-1. TRBV21-1 is labeled a pseudogene. This CDR3 has 14 residues. The CDR3 protein is CASSNARTNTEAFF. For the CDR3, the DNA is TGTGCCAGCAGCAATGCGAGAACGAACACTGAAGCTTTCTTT.

V gene TRBV5-1 combines with J gene TRBJ1-2; TRBD1 is a possible D gene (5 bases). Germline CDR1 is SGHRS and CDR2 is YFSETQ. CDR3 size: 13 residues. Trimming stripped 4 bases from V and 3 bases from J, with 10 bases between. CDR3 residues: CASSIDSHYGYTF. CDR3 DNA sequence: TGCGCCAGCAGCATCGACAGCCACTATGGCTACACCTTC.

To note about this clone: In the same sample, other DNA sequences code for this CDR3. This chain links TRBV11-2 with TRBJ1-1; TRBD1 matches 7 bases. Germline CDR1 and CDR2: SGHAT and FQNNGV. V shed 3 bases and J 0 bases; nucleotides not matched to a gene: 1. The CDR3 extends over 14 amino acids. CDR3: CASSLGQMNTEAFF. CDR3 nucleotide sequence: TGTGCCAGCAGCTTGGGACAGATGAACACTGAAGCTTTCTTT.

This chain connects TRBV4-1 to TRBJ1-2, with unresolved D. The germline CDR1 and CDR2 sequences are MGHRA and YSYEKL. The V end was cut by 0 bases, the J end by 8 bases, with 16 bases between. CDR3 length equals 15 residues. The CDR3 region has the DNA TGCGCCAGCAGCCAAGATCAAGGAGGGTCAGTCGGCTACACCTTC. This gives the protein CASSQDQGGSVGYTF.

The V and J genes are TRBV18 and TRBJ2-7; 7 bases fit TRBD2. CDR1 is KGHSH, CDR2 LQKENI, per germline. The CDR3 consists of 15 residues. V lost 0 bases to trimming and J lost 6 bases; unmatched junction nucleotides: 8. The CDR3 loop is CASSPPSVGGSEQYF. Written as DNA, the CDR3 is TGTGCCAGCTCACCACCGAGTGTCGGGGGGTCCGAGCAGTACTTC.

The chain links TRBV5-6 to TRBJ2-7; 7 bases match TRBD2. The V gene end was trimmed by 1 base and the J gene end by 5 bases; junction bases not matched to a gene: 6. This CDR3 has 14 residues. Per germline, CDR1 SGHDT and CDR2 YYEEEE. CDR3 sequence: CASSLSGKVNEQYF. The CDR3 DNA reads TGTGCCAGCAGCTTGAGCGGGAAAGTGAACGAGCAGTACTTC.

DNA for the CDR3: TGTGCCAGCAGATCCGGGACTAGTACCGGGGAGCTGTTTTTT. Translating gives CASRSGTSTGELFF. This chain connects TRBV6-6 to TRBJ1-3, with 8 nucleotides matching TRBD2. The J call is in doubt because the DNA end fits TRBJ2-2 better. CDR1 and CDR2 (germline): MNHNY, SVGAGI (reference sequence). The CDR3 is 14 amino acids.

The J gene is TRBJ2-1, the V gene TRBV7-3, with TRBD2 as a possible D gene (5 bases). CDR3 length equals 15 residues. V was shortened by 3 bases and J by 0 bases, with 9 bases between the two germline ends. The V gene's germline CDR1 is SGHTA and CDR2 FQGTGA. Here the CDR3 reads CASSFRGSSYNEQFF. The CDR3 DNA reads TGTGCCAGCAGCTTCCGGGGTAGCTCCTACAATGAGCAGTTCTTC. Variable domain in full (rest from reference TRBV7-3 and TRBJ2-1): GAGVSQTPSNKVTEKGKYVELRCDPISGHTALYWYRQSLGQGPEFLIYFQGTGAADDSGLPNDRFFAVRPEGSVSTLKIQRTERGDSAVYLCASSFRGSSYNEQFFGPGTRLTVL.

The chain links TRBV6-6 to TRBJ1-6; D uncertain. The CDR3 is 14 residues long. V lost 7 bases and J lost 0, with 7 bases in between. Germline V gives CDR1 MNHNY, CDR2 SVGAGI (reference sequence). The CDR3 is CASTYSSYNSPLHF. In nucleotides, the CDR3 is TGTGCCAGCACCTACAGCTCCTATAATTCACCCCTCCACTTT.

The chain has TRBV7-9 and TRBJ2-7, with 9 bases fitting TRBD1. The CDR3 length is 16 residues. V trimming: 5 bases; J trimming: 4 bases; junction bases outside the gene matches: 12. Germline V gene lookup returns CDR1 SEHNR and CDR2 FQNEAQ (reference sequence). In DNA, the CDR3 is TGTGCCAGCAGCCCCACCACCGGGACAGGGCTATACGAGCAGTACTTC. It encodes CASSPTTGTGLYEQYF.

V gene TRBV29-1 combines with J gene TRBJ1-1, with TRBD1 matching over 7 bases. Germline CDR1 SQVTM, CDR2 ANQGSEA. This CDR3 has 13 residues. V shed 8 bases, J shed 3 bases, and the junction held 9 bases outside the gene matches. CDR3 nucleotide sequence: TGCAGCATTCGCCGGGACAGACACACTGAAGCTTTCTTT. Protein sequence: CSIRRDRHTEAFF.

The chain couples TRBV4-3 to TRBJ2-1; D might be TRBD2 (6 bases). Germline V gene lookup returns CDR1 LGHNA and CDR2 YSLEER. There are 16 residues in the CDR3. V gave up 0 bases and J gave up 8 bases, with 17 bases separating them. The CDR3 reads CASSQELAKGVDEQFF. The CDR3 bases are TGCGCCAGCAGCCAAGAACTAGCTAAGGGTGTCGATGAGCAGTTCTTC.

V and J are TRBV2 and TRBJ2-7, with D perhaps TRBD2 (5 bases). Trimming took 6 bases from V and 6 from J, leaving 15 bases between them. The CDR3 runs 13 residues. The germline gives CDR1 SNHLY, CDR2 FYNNEI. As DNA, the CDR3 is TGTGCCAGCAGGTCTGCGGGTCTACTCGAGCAGTACTTC. Translation: CASRSAGLLEQYF.

The rearrangement links TRBV15 to TRBJ2-2; TRBD1 is a possible D gene (6 bases). Trimming took off 5 bases at V and 3 bases at J, with 16 bases between the two ends. This CDR3 is 16 amino acids long. Per the germline V gene, CDR1 is LNHNV and CDR2 is YYDKDF (reference sequence). The CDR3 DNA sequence: TGTGCCACCAGCGTCCTAGGCCAGGGGTACACCGGGGAGCTGTTTTTT. This gives the protein CATSVLGQGYTGELFF.

The genes are TRBV7-2 and TRBJ1-2; D might be TRBD1 (5 bases). This CDR3 has 13 amino acids. Trimming left V 5 bases short and J 7 bases short, with 14 bases between. Germline V gives CDR1 SGHTA, CDR2 FQGNSA. The CDR3 nucleotides are TGTGCCAGCAGCCGCCAGGGTGGCACTGGCTACACCTTC. Amino acids: CASSRQGGTGYTF.

This sequence joins TRBV5-6 and TRBJ1-3, with D unresolved. The germline V gene has CDR1 SGHDT and CDR2 YYEEEE. Trimming left V 5 bases short and J 0 bases short, with 9 bases between. This CDR3 has 14 amino acids. The CDR3 is CASSSGASGNTIYF. CDR3 nucleotides: TGTGCCAGCAGTTCAGGCGCCTCTGGAAACACCATATATTTT.

V is TRBV10-3 and J is TRBJ2-1; TRBD2 matches at 11 bases. V was clipped by 3 bases and J by 0 bases; unmatched bases: 7. The length of the CDR3 is 18 residues. From germline, CDR1 is ENHRY and CDR2 SYGVKD. The CDR3 sequence: CAISDLAGGRRSYNEQFF. In DNA form, the CDR3 reads TGTGCCATCAGTGATCTAGCGGGGGGCCGACGCTCCTACAATGAGCAGTTCTTC.